The subject of this entry is one TCR beta chain. Its target is not known. CDR3 length: 12 residues. The V end lost 4 bases, the J end lost 7 bases, and 7 bases lay between the germline ends. This entry comes from a study of T cell responses to AZD1222 COVID-19 vaccine. Study as a whole: Whether given at about 4 or about 12 weeks, second doses were pooled.

Produced via immunoSEQ multiplex PCR; TCRdb's table is partial and in-frame only. The repertoire has 140,000 to 150,000 clones, roughly 88% of them found once; the top ten carry roughly 8%. General study findings and limits: The study found vaccine-associated CD4 TCRs spanning spike, dominant at 160-218 and 743-854.

The input for sequencing was peripheral blood, taken on day 0 of AZD1222 vaccination. The clonotype comes from an adult in good health. The chain joins TRBV12-3 or TRBV12-4 to TRBJ2-2; no definite D call. The CDR3 protein is CASSSGGGELFF. CDR3 in DNA: TGTGCCAGCAGTTCGGGCGGCGGGGAGCTGTTTTTT.